Listed below are T cell receptor beta chains from one sample, sequenced in a study of blood T cell repertoires in COVID-19. Repertoires were generated with immunoSEQ multiplex PCR, while TCRdb's copy carries only in-frame clones and drops some. Of approximately 140,000 clones in the sample, more than 75% were seen once. The specimen sequenced was peripheral blood. These receptors originate from a human donor with acute or convalescent COVID-19. The donor label of this sample is uncertain. The conserved cysteine and the conserved F or W are not part of the CDR3 here. Clone sizes are given selectively: once, few, many, or a class where the clone is expanded.

v_call: TRBV19; clone_size: .; cdr3_length: 10; cdr3_aa: ASRASNQPQH
v_call: TRBV5-1; clone_size: few; cdr3_length: 13; cdr3_aa: ASSPDRGVQETQY
v_call: TRBV19; clone_size: .; cdr3_length: 13; cdr3_aa: ASSGQGLFAQPQH
v_call: TRBV5-5; clone_size: many; cdr3_length: 18; cdr3_aa: ASSLAGQGGLGSYNSPLH
v_call: TRBV6-5; clone_size: .; cdr3_length: 12; cdr3_aa: ASSHRGEGYGYT
v_call: TRBV5-8; clone_size: .; cdr3_length: 14; cdr3_aa: ASSTSGTGGNYGYT
v_call: TRBV7-8; clone_size: .; cdr3_length: 13; cdr3_aa: ASSPRQGTFQPQH
v_call: TRBV5-1; clone_size: .; cdr3_length: 12; cdr3_aa: ASRGRLGRETQY
v_call: TRBV3-1/TRBV3-2; clone_size: .; cdr3_length: 13; cdr3_aa: ASSPPRGTQETQY
v_call: TRBV12-3/TRBV12-4; clone_size: .; cdr3_length: 11; cdr3_aa: ASSTSGVREQF
v_call: TRBV5-6; clone_size: .; cdr3_length: 10; cdr3_aa: ATGRGRAGYT
v_call: TRBV4-2; clone_size: .; cdr3_length: 12; cdr3_aa: ASSQDGGVTGYT
v_call: TRBV3-1/TRBV3-2; clone_size: .; cdr3_length: 11; cdr3_aa: ASSRQGAGELF
v_call: TRBV9; clone_size: few; cdr3_length: 12; cdr3_aa: ASSVNPGYETQY
v_call: TRBV19; clone_size: .; cdr3_length: 10; cdr3_aa: ASSTGAETQY
v_call: TRBV7-6; clone_size: .; cdr3_length: 14; cdr3_aa: ASSLLRTGGNTEAF
v_call: TRBV4-1; clone_size: .; cdr3_length: 11; cdr3_aa: ASSQDSDQPQH
v_call: TRBV18; clone_size: .; cdr3_length: 14; cdr3_aa: ASSPEASGADNEQF
v_call: TRBV18; clone_size: .; cdr3_length: 16; cdr3_aa: ASSPRGQGSGSNQPQH
v_call: TRBV10-1; clone_size: .; cdr3_length: 15; cdr3_aa: ASSDPRGARSTDTQY
v_call: TRBV7-9; clone_size: .; cdr3_length: 12; cdr3_aa: ASSSIMDMREQY
v_call: TRBV5-4; clone_size: .; cdr3_length: 13; cdr3_aa: ASSLVYSGNTEAF
v_call: TRBV25-1; clone_size: .; cdr3_length: 13; cdr3_aa: ASSEFRGVDNEQF
v_call: TRBV4-2; clone_size: .; cdr3_length: 17; cdr3_aa: ASSQEVTGLFPTNEKLF
v_call: TRBV4-2; clone_size: .; cdr3_length: 14; cdr3_aa: ASSQVVSRVGQPQH
v_call: TRBV11-3; clone_size: .; cdr3_length: 14; cdr3_aa: ASSPGLAGPSYEQY
v_call: TRBV9; clone_size: .; cdr3_length: 14; cdr3_aa: ASSVGGQGYTGELF
v_call: TRBV14; clone_size: .; cdr3_length: 10; cdr3_aa: ASSQDWGPAF
v_call: TRBV5-1; clone_size: .; cdr3_length: 14; cdr3_aa: ASSLEAGSGANVLT
v_call: TRBV19; clone_size: .; cdr3_length: 12; cdr3_aa: ASSTLDRRGGYT
v_call: TRBV21-1; clone_size: .; cdr3_length: 11; cdr3_aa: ASSKCRAGELF
v_call: TRBV5-4; clone_size: once; cdr3_length: 13; cdr3_aa: ASSYGGAGTDTQY
v_call: TRBV10-3; clone_size: .; cdr3_length: 13; cdr3_aa: AISGYSGTGNTIY
v_call: TRBV3-1/TRBV3-2; clone_size: .; cdr3_length: 14; cdr3_aa: ASSLAGTGGYNEQF
v_call: TRBV4-1; clone_size: .; cdr3_length: 13; cdr3_aa: ASSRGEGVNTEAF
v_call: TRBV7-2; clone_size: .; cdr3_length: 11; cdr3_aa: ASSFTVQETQY
v_call: TRBV19; clone_size: .; cdr3_length: 11; cdr3_aa: ASSYSLNTEAF
v_call: TRBV9; clone_size: .; cdr3_length: 13; cdr3_aa: ASSVGQVSTDTQY
v_call: TRBV3-1/TRBV3-2; clone_size: .; cdr3_length: 14; cdr3_aa: ASSQGGTGWGTEAF
v_call: TRBV6-5; clone_size: .; cdr3_length: 12; cdr3_aa: ASGAFSHPETQY
v_call: TRBV30; clone_size: .; cdr3_length: 14; cdr3_aa: AWSRPDRGSNQPQH
v_call: TRBV19; clone_size: .; cdr3_length: 13; cdr3_aa: ASSCWSGGGIEQY
v_call: TRBV6-1; clone_size: once; cdr3_length: 15; cdr3_aa: ASSEALLGAPGEKLF
v_call: TRBV9; clone_size: few; cdr3_length: 11; cdr3_aa: ASQTRPAGELF
v_call: TRBV5-1; clone_size: .; cdr3_length: 13; cdr3_aa: ASSLSQWGRNEAF
v_call: TRBV12-3/TRBV12-4; clone_size: .; cdr3_length: 11; cdr3_aa: ASSLDQGSIQY
v_call: TRBV6-5; clone_size: .; cdr3_length: 13; cdr3_aa: ASNWGQGVRYEQY
v_call: TRBV5-1; clone_size: once; cdr3_length: 13; cdr3_aa: ASSLDGTGAYGYT
v_call: TRBV19; clone_size: .; cdr3_length: 10; cdr3_aa: ASSTILGGAF
v_call: TRBV19; clone_size: .; cdr3_length: 15; cdr3_aa: ASRLNRDLGGGNTIY
v_call: TRBV6-5; clone_size: .; cdr3_length: 13; cdr3_aa: ASSSQTGGSEKLF
v_call: TRBV19; clone_size: .; cdr3_length: 11; cdr3_aa: ASSIAGTYEQY
v_call: TRBV3-1/TRBV3-2; clone_size: .; cdr3_length: 14; cdr3_aa: ASSYAGGSSYNEQF
v_call: TRBV9; clone_size: .; cdr3_length: 14; cdr3_aa: ASSVAGGTGNTEAF
v_call: TRBV12-3/TRBV12-4; clone_size: .; cdr3_length: 11; cdr3_aa: ASSKDRVQPQH
v_call: TRBV14; clone_size: once; cdr3_length: 15; cdr3_aa: ASSPTGGLSSGNTIY
v_call: TRBV3-1/TRBV3-2; clone_size: once; cdr3_length: 14; cdr3_aa: ASSHQDRTSNYGYT